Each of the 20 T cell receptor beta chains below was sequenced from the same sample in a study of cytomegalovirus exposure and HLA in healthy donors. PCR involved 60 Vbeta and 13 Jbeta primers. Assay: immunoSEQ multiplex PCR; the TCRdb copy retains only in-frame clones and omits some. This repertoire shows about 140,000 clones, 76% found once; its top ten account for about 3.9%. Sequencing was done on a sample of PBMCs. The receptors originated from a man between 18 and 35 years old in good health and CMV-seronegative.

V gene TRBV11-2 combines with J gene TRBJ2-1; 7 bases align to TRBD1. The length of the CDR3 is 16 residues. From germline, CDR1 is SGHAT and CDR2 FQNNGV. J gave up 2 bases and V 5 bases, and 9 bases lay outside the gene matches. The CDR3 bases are TGTGCCAGCAGCAGCTGGGACAGCCGAACCTACAATGAGCAGTTCTTC. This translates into CASSSWDSRTYNEQFF.

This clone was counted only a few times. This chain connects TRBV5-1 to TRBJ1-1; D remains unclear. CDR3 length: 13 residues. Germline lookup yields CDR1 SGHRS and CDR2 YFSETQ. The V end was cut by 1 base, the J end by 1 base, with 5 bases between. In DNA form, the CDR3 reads TGCGCCAGCAGCTTGCTCTCGAACACTGAAGCTTTCTTT. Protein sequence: CASSLLSNTEAFF.

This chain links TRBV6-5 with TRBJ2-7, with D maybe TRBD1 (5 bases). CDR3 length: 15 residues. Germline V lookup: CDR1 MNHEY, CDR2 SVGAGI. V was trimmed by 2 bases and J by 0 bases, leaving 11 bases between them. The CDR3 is CASSYAPGYSYEQYF. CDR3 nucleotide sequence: TGTGCCAGCAGTTACGCTCCAGGGTACTCCTACGAGCAGTACTTC.

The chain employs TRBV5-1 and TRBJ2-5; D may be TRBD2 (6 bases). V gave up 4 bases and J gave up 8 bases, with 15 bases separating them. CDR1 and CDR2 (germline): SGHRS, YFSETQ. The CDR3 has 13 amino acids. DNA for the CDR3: TGCGCCAGCAGCAAGGAGGGGACCGCTACCCAGTACTTC. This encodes CASSKEGTATQYF. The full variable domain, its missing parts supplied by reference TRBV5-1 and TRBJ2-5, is KAGVTQTPRYLIKTRGQQVTLSCSPISGHRSVSWYQQTPGQGLQFLFEYFSETQRNKGNFPGRFSGRQFSNSRSEMNVSTLELGDSALYLCASSKEGTATQYFGPGTRLLVL.

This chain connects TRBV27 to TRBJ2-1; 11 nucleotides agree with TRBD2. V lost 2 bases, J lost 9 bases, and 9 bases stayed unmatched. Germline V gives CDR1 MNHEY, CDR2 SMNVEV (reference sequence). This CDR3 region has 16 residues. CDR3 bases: TGTGCCAGCAGTTTAGACCGGCTAGCGGGAGGCGGTGAGCAGTTCTTC. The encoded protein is CASSLDRLAGGGEQFF.

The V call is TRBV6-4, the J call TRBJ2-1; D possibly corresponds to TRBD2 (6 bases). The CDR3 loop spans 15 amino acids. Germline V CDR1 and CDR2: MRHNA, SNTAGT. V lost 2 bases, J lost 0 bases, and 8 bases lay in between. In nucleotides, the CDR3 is TGTGCCAGCAGTGACGTAGCGGACTCCTACAATGAGCAGTTCTTC. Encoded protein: CASSDVADSYNEQFF.

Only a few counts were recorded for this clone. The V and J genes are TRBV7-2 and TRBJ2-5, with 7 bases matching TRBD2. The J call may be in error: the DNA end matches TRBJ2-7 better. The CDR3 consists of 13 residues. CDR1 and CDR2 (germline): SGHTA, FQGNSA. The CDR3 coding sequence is TGTGCCAGCAGCTTCCGGGGGGCCTACGAGCAGTACTTC. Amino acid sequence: CASSFRGAYEQYF.

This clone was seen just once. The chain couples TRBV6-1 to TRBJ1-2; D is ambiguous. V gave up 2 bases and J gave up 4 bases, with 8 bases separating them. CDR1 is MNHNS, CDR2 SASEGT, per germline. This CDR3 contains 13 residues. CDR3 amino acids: CASSESGPYGYTF. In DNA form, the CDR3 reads TGTGCCAGCAGTGAAAGTGGGCCCTATGGCTACACCTTC.

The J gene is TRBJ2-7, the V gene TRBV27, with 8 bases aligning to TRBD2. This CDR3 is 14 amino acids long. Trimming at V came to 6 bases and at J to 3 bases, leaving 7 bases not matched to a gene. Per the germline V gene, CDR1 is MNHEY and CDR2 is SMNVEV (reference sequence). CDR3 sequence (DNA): TGTGCCAGCAGCCCCGGACTAGCCTTCTACGAGCAGTACTTC. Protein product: CASSPGLAFYEQYF.

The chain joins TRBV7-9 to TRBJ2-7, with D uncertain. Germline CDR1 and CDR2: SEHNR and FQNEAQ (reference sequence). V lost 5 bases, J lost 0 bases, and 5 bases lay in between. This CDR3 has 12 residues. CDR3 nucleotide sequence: TGTGCCAGCAGCGAGAGCTCCTACGAGCAGTACTTC. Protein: CASSESSYEQYF.

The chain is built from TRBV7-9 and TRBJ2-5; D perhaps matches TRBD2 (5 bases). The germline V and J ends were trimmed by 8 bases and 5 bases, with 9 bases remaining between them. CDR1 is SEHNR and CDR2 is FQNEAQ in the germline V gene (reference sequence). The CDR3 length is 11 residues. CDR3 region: CASHGGETQYF. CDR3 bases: TGTGCCAGCCACGGCGGGGAGACCCAGTACTTC.

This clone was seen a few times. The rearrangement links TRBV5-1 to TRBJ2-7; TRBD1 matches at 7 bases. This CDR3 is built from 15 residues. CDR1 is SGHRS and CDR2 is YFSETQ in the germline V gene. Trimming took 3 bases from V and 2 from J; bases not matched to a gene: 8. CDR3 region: CASSSARTGAYEQYF. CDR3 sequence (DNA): TGCGCCAGCAGCTCCGCCCGGACAGGAGCCTACGAGCAGTACTTC. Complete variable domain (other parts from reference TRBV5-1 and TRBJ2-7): KAGVTQTPRYLIKTRGQQVTLSCSPISGHRSVSWYQQTPGQGLQFLFEYFSETQRNKGNFPGRFSGRQFSNSRSEMNVSTLELGDSALYLCASSSARTGAYEQYFGPGTRLTVT.

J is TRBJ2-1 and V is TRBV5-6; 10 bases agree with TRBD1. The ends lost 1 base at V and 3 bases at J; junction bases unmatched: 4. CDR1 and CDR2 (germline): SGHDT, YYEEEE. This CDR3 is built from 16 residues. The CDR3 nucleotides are TGTGCCAGCAGCTTGTGGGGGACAGGGGTCTACAATGAGCAGTTCTTC. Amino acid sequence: CASSLWGTGVYNEQFF.

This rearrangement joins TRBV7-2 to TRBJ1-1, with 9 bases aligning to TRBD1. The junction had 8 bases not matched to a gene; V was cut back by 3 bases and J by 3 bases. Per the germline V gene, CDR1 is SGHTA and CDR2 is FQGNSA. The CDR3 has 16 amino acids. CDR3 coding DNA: TGTGCCAGCAGCTTCCACCCGGGACAGGGCTACACTGAAGCTTTCTTT. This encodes CASSFHPGQGYTEAFF. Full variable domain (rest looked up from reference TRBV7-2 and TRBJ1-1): GAGVSQSPSNKVTEKGKDVELRCDPISGHTALYWYRQSLGQGLEFLIYFQGNSAPDKSGLPSDRFSAERTGGSVSTLTIQRTQQEDSAVYLCASSFHPGQGYTEAFFGQGTRLTVV.

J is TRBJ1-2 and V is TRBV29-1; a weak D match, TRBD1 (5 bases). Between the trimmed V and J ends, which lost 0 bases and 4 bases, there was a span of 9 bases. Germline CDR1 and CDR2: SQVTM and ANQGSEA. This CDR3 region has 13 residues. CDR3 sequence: CSVEEAGFYGYTF. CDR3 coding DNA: TGCAGCGTTGAAGAGGCAGGGTTCTATGGCTACACCTTC.

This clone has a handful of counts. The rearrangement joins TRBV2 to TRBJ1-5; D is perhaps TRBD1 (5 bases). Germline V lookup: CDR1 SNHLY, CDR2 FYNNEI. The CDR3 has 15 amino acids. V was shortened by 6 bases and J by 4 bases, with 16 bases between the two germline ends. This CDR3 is CASRRSAGLNQPQHF. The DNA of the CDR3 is TGTGCCAGCAGGAGATCGGCAGGGCTTAATCAGCCCCAGCATTTT.

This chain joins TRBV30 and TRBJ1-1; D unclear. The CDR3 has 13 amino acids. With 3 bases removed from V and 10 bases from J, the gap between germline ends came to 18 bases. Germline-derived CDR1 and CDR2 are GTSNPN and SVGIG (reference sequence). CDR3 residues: CAWRLTAGMGAFF. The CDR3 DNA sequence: TGTGCCTGGAGGCTTACAGCGGGGATGGGAGCTTTCTTT.

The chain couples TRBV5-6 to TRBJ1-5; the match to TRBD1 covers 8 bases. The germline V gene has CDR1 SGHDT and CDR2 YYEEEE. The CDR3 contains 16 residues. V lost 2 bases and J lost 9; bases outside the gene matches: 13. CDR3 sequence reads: CASSFKQGQVEVPQHF. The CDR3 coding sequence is TGTGCCAGCAGCTTTAAGCAGGGACAGGTGGAGGTGCCCCAGCATTTT.

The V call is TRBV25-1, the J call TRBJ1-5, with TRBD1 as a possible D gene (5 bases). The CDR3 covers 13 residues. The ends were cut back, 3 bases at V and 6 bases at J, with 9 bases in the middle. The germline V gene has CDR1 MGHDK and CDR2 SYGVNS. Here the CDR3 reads CASSDWGGQPQHF. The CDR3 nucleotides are TGTGCCAGCAGTGACTGGGGGGGTCAGCCCCAGCATTTT.

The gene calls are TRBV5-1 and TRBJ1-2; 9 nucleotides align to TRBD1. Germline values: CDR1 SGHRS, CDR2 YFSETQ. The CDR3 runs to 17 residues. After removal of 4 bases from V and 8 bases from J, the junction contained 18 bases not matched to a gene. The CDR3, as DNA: TGCGCCAGCAGCCACGGGACAGGGATAGATTTCAGTCGGGGCTACACCTTC. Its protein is CASSHGTGIDFSRGYTF.